This T cell receptor beta chain originates from a study of beta chain features in type 1 diabetes. V lost 0 bases and J lost 3; bases outside the gene matches: 2. From germline, CDR1 is KGHSH and CDR2 LQKENI. The CDR3 runs to 15 residues. Expressed TCRB transcripts were sequenced because the entire RNA isolate underwent reverse transcription. Generated by immunoSEQ multiplex PCR, the TCRdb table keeps only in-frame clones and is missing some. The data contain approximately 340,000 clones, about 16% of them singletons. The sequenced sample consisted of naive CD4+ T cells from blood. This TCR was recovered from a woman younger than 30 in good health. J is TRBJ2-7 and V is TRBV18; 10 bases match TRBD2. Written as DNA, the CDR3 is TGTGCCAGCTCACCACCGAGCGGGAGGGTCTACGAGCAGTACTTC. This translates into CASSPPSGRVYEQYF.